The 23 T cell receptor beta chains in this list originate from one sample, sequenced in a study of regulatory T cells in long-lasting Graves disease. Time point of the sample: newly diagnosed GD, antithyroid drugs for less than 3 months. PBMC RNA served as the TCR library source. In building TCR beta libraries, iRepertoire HTBI primers were used together with Arm-PCR of CDR3 regions. TCRdb re-derived calls from the multiplex PCR reads in MiXCR, one entry per CDR3 protein. The sample holds about 210,000 distinct CDR3 sequences, approximately 18% seen once. Separately, the same data were catalogued under a study of T cells in Graves' hyperthyroidism and ophthalmopathy.

Source: peripheral blood mononuclear cells (PBMCs), taken at new diagnosis, from a patient treated with antithyroid drugs. The receptors originated from a woman in her 30s with Graves disease.

Only a few counts were recorded for this clonotype. CDR3 sequence reads: CASSPGLEVRNEQFF. As DNA, the CDR3 is TGCGCCAGCAGCCCTGGACTAGAGGTTAGGAATGAGCAGTTCTTC. This rearrangement joins TRBV4-1 to TRBJ2-1; 7 nucleotides align to TRBD2. J was trimmed by 7 bases and V by 4 bases; bases with no gene match: 10. The CDR3 sequence is 15 residues long. Looked up from germline, CDR1 is MGHRA and CDR2 is YSYEKL.

This clonotype showed up many times. This rearrangement joins TRBV19 to TRBJ2-7; D uncertain. The CDR3 totals 15 residues. V shed 5 bases and J shed 4 bases, with 18 bases lying between them. The V gene's germline CDR1 is LNHDA and CDR2 SQIVND (reference sequence). The CDR3 nucleotides are TGTGCCAGTAGTCCCGACAAGGTTCCCTTTTACGAGCAGTACTTC. Protein product: CASSPDKVPFYEQYF.

The DNA of the CDR3 is TGTGCCAGCAGCTCAGGACAGGGGGCAGTTACTGAAGCTTTCTTT. Its translation is CASSSGQGAVTEAFF. The rearrangement uses TRBV3-1 and TRBJ1-1, with TRBD1 identical over 11 bases. This CDR3 spans 15 amino acids. Unmatched junction bases numbered 7, after V lost 5 bases and J lost 5 bases. Germline V gene lookup returns CDR1 LGHDT and CDR2 YNNKEL (reference sequence).

This clonotype showed up just a few times. The chain links TRBV3-1 to TRBJ1-6; D might be TRBD1 (6 bases). The length of the CDR3 is 13 residues. Trimming took off 7 bases at V and 8 bases at J, with 12 bases between the two ends. Germline loops: CDR1 LGHDT, CDR2 YNNKEL (reference sequence). The CDR3 reads CASMRGADSPLHF. DNA for the CDR3: TGTGCCAGCATGCGGGGGGCTGATTCACCCCTCCACTTT.

The chain is built from TRBV9 and TRBJ2-1; 8 nucleotides align to TRBD2. There are 16 residues in the CDR3. J gave up 8 bases and V 0 bases, and 10 bases lay outside the gene matches. CDR1 is SGDLS, CDR2 YYNGEE, per germline. For the CDR3, the DNA is TGTGCCAGCAGCGTAGTAGAACTAGCGGTGGGGCATGAGCAGTTCTTC. Its translation is CASSVVELAVGHEQFF. The full variable domain, rest sourced from reference TRBV9 and TRBJ2-1, is DSGVTQTPKHLITATGQRVTLRCSPRSGDLSVYWYQQSLDQGLQFLIQYYNGEERAKGNILERFSAQQFPDLHSELNLSSLELGDSALYFCASSVVELAVGHEQFFGPGTRLTVL.

Remarks on this clonotype: At one end, the junction sequence differs from germline, possibly due to a read error. V gene TRBV5-5 combines with J gene TRBJ1-5; D gene ambiguous. The CDR3 consists of 14 residues. Germline V CDR1 and CDR2: SGHKS, YYEKEE (reference sequence). CDR3 DNA sequence: TGTGTCAGCAGCAGGACTCCCACTAGTCAGCCCCAGCATTTT. Encoded protein: CVSSRTPTSQPQHF.

This clonotype was found many times. The J gene is TRBJ1-3, the V gene TRBV9; D unclear. Trimming took 3 bases from V and 0 from J, leaving 10 bases between them. CDR1 is SGDLS and CDR2 is YYNGEE in the germline V gene. The CDR3 runs to 15 residues. This chain's CDR3 is CASSGLGYSGNTIYF. CDR3 in DNA: TGTGCCAGCAGCGGACTAGGATACTCTGGAAACACCATATATTTT.

This clonotype was seen repeatedly, ten times or more. This chain connects TRBV5-5 to TRBJ2-3; no reliable D call. Trimming cost V 2 bases and J 0 bases, with 7 bases left between them. Germline V gene data show CDR1 as SGHKS and CDR2 as YYEKEE (reference sequence). This CDR3 spans 14 amino acids. The CDR3 nucleotides are TGTGCCAGCAGCTTAACCACTAGCACAGATACGCAGTATTTT. Its translation is CASSLTTSTDTQYF.

This clonotype has a count of ten or more. V gene TRBV13 combines with J gene TRBJ2-6; tentatively, D is TRBD2 (5 bases). V lost 5 bases, J lost 0 bases, and 26 bases lay in between. CDR1 is PRHDT, CDR2 FYEKMQ, per germline (reference sequence). The CDR3 is 21 amino acids. The CDR3 region is CASSPRPPQEGVSSGANVLTF. In DNA, the CDR3 is TGTGCCAGCAGCCCCCGTCCCCCACAAGAGGGAGTCAGCTCTGGGGCCAACGTCCTGACTTTC.

The V call is TRBV12-3 or TRBV12-4, the J call TRBJ1-1, with D possibly TRBD1 on 5 matching bases. This CDR3 spans 14 amino acids. V shed 6 bases and J shed 3 bases, with 14 bases lying between them. CDR3 amino acids: CASRQEPSDTEAFF. The CDR3 DNA follows: TGTGCCAGCAGACAGGAGCCTTCGGACACTGAAGCTTTCTTT.

In this sample, this clonotype turned up many times. This sequence joins TRBV5-1 and TRBJ2-5, with 8 bases aligning to TRBD2. The length of the CDR3 is 15 residues. V trimming: 5 bases; J trimming: 5 bases; junction bases outside the gene matches: 11. Looked up from germline, CDR1 is SGHRS and CDR2 is YFSETQ. The CDR3 DNA reads as TGCGCCAGCAGGTCGGGAGGGGAAGCTTTTGAGACCCAGTACTTC. It specifies CASRSGGEAFETQYF.

This clonotype was seen ten or more times. The CDR3, as DNA: TGTGCCACCAGCAGAGATACCGGGACTAGCGGCTACGAGCAGTACTTC. The encoded protein is CATSRDTGTSGYEQYF. The rearrangement uses TRBV15 and TRBJ2-7; 11 bases are a match to TRBD2. Germline values: CDR1 LNHNV, CDR2 YYDKDF (reference sequence). V gave up 0 bases and J gave up 3 bases; unmatched junction bases: 4. The CDR3 sequence is 16 residues long.

The sample holds a few counts of this clonotype. The CDR3 DNA reads TGTGCCAGCAGCCCCGCCGGGTTACGGGGGGCCTACAATGAGCAGTTCTTC. This encodes CASSPAGLRGAYNEQFF. This chain connects TRBV11-2 to TRBJ2-1; TRBD2 matches at 7 bases. The V gene's germline CDR1 is SGHAT and CDR2 FQNNGV. The CDR3 covers 17 residues. V gave up 5 bases and J gave up 2 bases; unmatched junction bases: 12.

This clonotype was found many times. The chain uses TRBV7-2 and TRBJ1-1; D perhaps matches TRBD1 (5 bases). CDR1 and CDR2 from the germline V gene are SGHTA and FQGNSA. CDR3 length: 15 amino acids. Trimming left V 3 bases short and J 7 bases short, with 18 bases between. The CDR3 DNA reads as TGTGCCAGCAGCTTCTTAGAGCTCAGGGAGGATGAAGCTTTCTTT. Translation gives CASSFLELREDEAFF.

This clonotype has a count of ten or more. The V and J genes are TRBV2 and TRBJ2-3, with D perhaps matching TRBD2 (5 bases). V was shortened by 5 bases and J by 0 bases, with 12 bases between the two germline ends. Germline V gene lookup returns CDR1 SNHLY and CDR2 FYNNEI. The CDR3 runs to 15 residues. CDR3 sequence reads: CASSPVTGSTDTQYF. Written as DNA, the CDR3 is TGTGCCAGCAGTCCAGTAACGGGGAGCACAGATACGCAGTATTTT.

The chain links TRBV5-5 to TRBJ1-4; D call uncertain. Germline V gene data show CDR1 as SGHKS and CDR2 as YYEKEE (reference sequence). The CDR3 is made up of 13 amino acids. The V gene lost 0 bases and the J gene lost 6 bases, with 6 bases spanning the gap. This CDR3 is CASSLVGDEKLFF. The CDR3, as DNA: TGTGCCAGCAGCTTGGTAGGAGATGAAAAACTGTTTTTT.

The V call is TRBV12-3 or TRBV12-4, the J call TRBJ2-7; 9 bases map to TRBD1. This CDR3 has 14 amino acids. Germline trimming cut 4 bases from V and 2 bases from J; bases unmatched to any gene: 3. The CDR3 here is CASSYGTGTYEQYF. The CDR3 nucleotides read TGTGCCAGCAGTTACGGGACAGGGACCTACGAGCAGTACTTC.

Concerning this clonotype itself: It may be a read error: a sequence one base away is much more abundant. V gene TRBV27 combines with J gene TRBJ2-1; 7 nucleotides agree with TRBD1. This CDR3 is 17 amino acids long. The germline gives CDR1 MNHEY, CDR2 SMNVEV (reference sequence). CDR3 coding DNA: TGTACCAGCATCGACAGGGTTCACTTAAGCTCCTACAATGAGCAGTCCTTC. Protein sequence: CTSIDRVHLSSYNEQSF.

There are a few counts of this clonotype. This rearrangement joins TRBV4-2 to TRBJ2-2; no clear D gene. Looked up from germline, CDR1 is LGHNA and CDR2 is YNFKEQ. The CDR3 length is 14 residues. The V end was cut by 6 bases, the J end by 5 bases, with 13 bases between. The DNA of the CDR3 is TGTGCCAGCAGTCACCTCCAGGAGACCGGGGAGCTGTTTTTT. Its translation: CASSHLQETGELFF.

With regard to this clonotype: A far larger clone lies a single base away; this is likely a read error. For the CDR3, the DNA is TGTGCCAGCAGCGATTACGGGGCCTACGAGCAGTACTTC. It translates to CASSDYGAYEQYF. The chain has TRBV11-2 and TRBJ2-7; D is possibly TRBD2 (5 bases). The V gene's germline CDR1 is SGHAT and CDR2 FQNNGV. CDR3 length equals 13 residues. V shed 5 bases and J shed 2 bases, with 10 bases lying between them. Variable domain in full (rest from reference TRBV11-2 and TRBJ2-7): EAGVAQSPRYKIIEKRQSVAFWCNPISGHATLYWYQQILGQGPKLLIQFQNNGVVDDSQLPKDRFSAERLKGVDSTLKIQPAKLEDSAVYLCASSDYGAYEQYFGPGTRLTVT.

This clonotype was recorded at least ten times. The DNA of the CDR3 is TGCAGTGCTAGAAACCGGGGGCTCTATAATTCACCCCTCCACTTT. Translating it yields CSARNRGLYNSPLHF. The chain employs TRBV20-1 and TRBJ1-6; weak D call: TRBD1 (6 bases). The V end was cut by 2 bases, the J end by 3 bases, with 11 bases between. The CDR3 extends over 15 amino acids. Germline assignment: CDR1 DFQATT and CDR2 SNEGSKA (reference sequence).

This clonotype was observed a few times. This could be a read error, since a much larger clone is one nucleotide away. The chain links TRBV14 to TRBJ1-1; tentatively, D is TRBD1 (6 bases). This CDR3 spans 14 amino acids. CDR1 SGHDN and CDR2 FVKESK come from the germline V gene. CDR3 loop: CAGSRGTGFTEAFF. The CDR3, as DNA: TGTGCCGGCAGCCGAGGTACAGGGTTCACTGAAGCTTTCTTT.

This clonotype showed up many times. The chain is built from TRBV28 and TRBJ2-3, with no clear D. V was clipped by 4 bases and J by 5 bases, with 4 bases between them. The CDR3 spans 11 residues. Germline V gives CDR1 MDHEN, CDR2 SYDVKM. The CDR3 DNA follows: TGTGCCAGCAGTTCAAGAGATACGCAGTATTTT. It codes for CASSSRDTQYF.